The 27 T cell receptor beta chains below come from one sample, sequenced in a study of T-cell reconstitution after alpha-beta-depleted transplantation in children. Construction of the TCRbeta library involved unique molecular identifiers. TCRdb reprocessed the PCR reads via MiXCR and lists one record per CDR3 protein. Among 600,000 to 700,000 distinct CDR3 sequences, around 16% were seen once, and the ten largest hold 0.85% to 1.3%. The starting material was PBMCs from the stem cell graft donor, obtained from the stem cell graft. Source of these receptors: a human donor who donated a stem cell graft to a child with acute myeloid leukemia.

This clonotype was detected many times. V usage is TRBV20-1 and J usage is TRBJ1-2; the match to TRBD1 covers 9 bases. Looked up from germline, CDR1 is DFQATT and CDR2 is SNEGSKA (reference sequence). The CDR3 spans 14 residues. With V trimmed by 3 bases and J by 5 bases, 7 bases remained unmatched. The CDR3 DNA sequence: TGCAGTGCTAGGGGGACAGGGATGGATTATGGCTACACCTTC. Protein product: CSARGTGMDYGYTF.

This clonotype was seen repeatedly, ten times or more. The rearrangement joins TRBV29-1 to TRBJ2-7, with 9 positions matching TRBD1. The germline CDR1 and CDR2 sequences are SQVTM and ANQGSEA. The trim removed 1 base at V and 1 base at J, leaving 8 bases unmatched. The CDR3 is 16 amino acids. As DNA, the CDR3 is TGCAGCGTTGAAGGCCCGGGACAGGGAGGATCCTACGAGCAGTACTTC. This sequence encodes CSVEGPGQGGSYEQYF.

V and J are TRBV3-1 and TRBJ2-1; 7 nucleotides align to TRBD2. The CDR3 runs 13 residues. From germline, CDR1 is LGHDT and CDR2 YNNKEL (reference sequence). The V and J ends lost 4 bases and 8 bases, in that order; junction bases with no gene match: 5. This chain's CDR3 is CASSRTRDYEQFF. The CDR3 DNA reads TGTGCCAGCAGCCGGACTAGGGATTATGAGCAGTTCTTC.

Points on this clonotype: This could be a read error, since a much larger clone is one nucleotide away. The chain carries TRBV7-9 and TRBJ2-1, with a possible D match to TRBD1 (5 bases). The CDR3 spans 14 residues. Germline V lookup: CDR1 SEHNR, CDR2 FQNEAQ (reference sequence). The CDR3 reads CASSPRTPYNEPFF. CDR3 DNA sequence: TGTGCCAGCAGTCCCAGGACACCTTACAATGAGCCGTTCTTC.

This clonotype appeared many times. This chain links TRBV6-1 with TRBJ1-6, with TRBD1 matching over 8 bases. CDR3 length equals 15 residues. The V and J ends lost 1 base and 13 bases, in that order; junction bases with no gene match: 9. Germline loops: CDR1 MNHNS, CDR2 SASEGT. The DNA of the CDR3 is TGTGCCAGCAGTGAAGGAAGGACAGGGTTAAGCCCCCTCCACTTT. Its translation: CASSEGRTGLSPLHF.

The genes are TRBV5-6 and TRBJ2-2, with D tentatively TRBD1 (6 bases). Germline V gene sequence: CDR1 SGHDT, CDR2 YYEEEE. Trimming removed 4 bases from V and 1 base from J, with 11 bases in between. This CDR3 spans 15 amino acids. Written as DNA, the CDR3 is TGTGCCAGCAGCCCGGACAGATTGAACACCGGGGAGCTGTTTTTT. As protein: CASSPDRLNTGELFF.

Ten or more counts support this clonotype. The gene calls are TRBV10-3 and TRBJ2-5, with 8 bases that match TRBD2. The germline V gene has CDR1 ENHRY and CDR2 SYGVKD. The CDR3 covers 16 residues. V dropped 3 bases and J dropped 2; count of bases not matched to a gene: 8. The CDR3 bases are TGTGCCATCAGTGAAGAGAATAGCGGGATGCAAGAGACCCAGTACTTC. As protein: CAISEENSGMQETQYF.

At least ten counts were recorded for this clonotype. The V and J genes are TRBV5-1 and TRBJ1-2, with a tentative D call TRBD1 (6 bases). Trimming took off 7 bases at V and 5 bases at J, with 15 bases between the two ends. This CDR3 comprises 13 residues. Germline V lookup: CDR1 SGHRS, CDR2 YFSETQ. CDR3 bases: TGCGCCAGCTCAGGGGCCGAACCTTATGGCTACACCTTC. As protein: CASSGAEPYGYTF.

The chain employs TRBV7-9 and TRBJ1-2; D uncertain. This CDR3 spans 14 amino acids. V lost 5 bases, J lost 2 bases, and 12 bases lay in between. Germline CDR1 SEHNR, CDR2 FQNEAQ (reference sequence). This CDR3 is CASSILAGNYGYTF. The CDR3 region has the DNA TGTGCCAGCAGCATCCTAGCCGGGAACTATGGCTACACCTTC.

There are many counts of this clonotype. The rearrangement links TRBV20-1 to TRBJ2-7; D call uncertain. Trimming removed 0 bases from V and 3 bases from J, with 15 bases in between. The germline V gene has CDR1 DFQATT and CDR2 SNEGSKA (reference sequence). This CDR3 spans 15 amino acids. CDR3 sequence: CSARDRVGEIYEQYV. CDR3 sequence (DNA): TGCAGTGCTAGAGATAGGGTTGGAGAAATCTACGAGCAGTACGTC.

This chain uses TRBV7-2 with TRBJ2-5; D is uncertain. The germline V gene encodes CDR1 SGHTA and CDR2 FQGNSA. CDR3 length: 15 amino acids. The V end lost 5 bases, the J end lost 2 bases, and 15 bases lay between the germline ends. CDR3 amino acids: CASSPRSSGQETQYF. The CDR3 nucleotides are TGTGCCAGCAGCCCCCGATCCAGTGGACAAGAGACCCAGTACTTC.

The rearrangement uses TRBV12-3 or TRBV12-4 and TRBJ1-5; 11 positions agree with TRBD1. The CDR3 totals 14 residues. V lost 6 bases to trimming and J lost 7 bases; unmatched junction nucleotides: 5. Here the CDR3 reads CASRGQGVNQPQHF. CDR3 coding DNA: TGTGCCAGCAGGGGACAGGGGGTAAACCAGCCCCAGCATTTT.

Many counts were recorded for this clonotype. The rearrangement uses TRBV20-1 and TRBJ1-5, with D possibly being TRBD1 (5 bases). CDR1 and CDR2 from the germline V gene are DFQATT and SNEGSKA (reference sequence). CDR3 length: 14 amino acids. The ends were cut back, 4 bases at V and 1 base at J, with 11 bases in the middle. The CDR3 sequence is CSATAGLSNQPQHF. CDR3 DNA sequence: TGCAGTGCTACCGCGGGGCTCAGCAATCAGCCCCAGCATTTT.

This clonotype was found a few times. The chain employs TRBV5-1 and TRBJ1-5, with TRBD1 matching over 7 bases. This CDR3 comprises 16 residues. V gave up 3 bases and J gave up 2 bases; unmatched junction bases: 8. The germline CDR1 and CDR2 sequences are SGHRS and YFSETQ. The CDR3 is CASSSGGQPGNQPQHF. The CDR3 region has the DNA TGCGCCAGCAGCTCTGGGGGACAGCCGGGCAATCAGCCCCAGCATTTT.

This clonotype was observed a few times. This CDR3 reads CASSFEGTANNEQFF. The CDR3 DNA follows: TGCGCCAGCAGCTTCGAAGGTACAGCAAACAATGAGCAGTTCTTC. The chain employs TRBV5-1 and TRBJ2-1; D unclear. V was cut by 2 bases and J by 5 bases, with 14 bases left in between. This CDR3 region has 15 residues. In germline, CDR1 is SGHRS, CDR2 YFSETQ.

The rearrangement joins TRBV21-1 to TRBJ1-5. TRBV21-1 corresponds to a pseudogene. The CDR3 covers 14 residues. The CDR3 reads CASSKGVVNQPQHF. The CDR3 DNA sequence: TGTGCCAGCAGCAAAGGCGTGGTTAATCAGCCCCAGCATTTT.

This sequence joins TRBV29-1 and TRBJ1-1, with TRBD1 matching over 12 bases. Looked up from germline, CDR1 is SQVTM and CDR2 is ANQGSEA. V shed 7 bases, J shed 3 bases, and the junction held 9 bases outside the gene matches. This CDR3 is built from 15 residues. The CDR3 here is CSGSGTGGRYTEAFF. In DNA form, the CDR3 reads TGCAGCGGGTCCGGGACAGGGGGCCGGTACACTGAAGCTTTCTTT.

This chain connects TRBV20-1 to TRBJ2-2; tentatively, D is TRBD1 or TRBD2 (6 bases each). V was shortened by 0 bases and J by 1 base, with 9 bases between the two germline ends. The CDR3 length is 15 residues. Looked up from germline, CDR1 is DFQATT and CDR2 is SNEGSKA (reference sequence). The CDR3 nucleotides read TGCAGTGCTAGAGATGGAGGGGGGAACACCGGGGAGCTGTTTTTT. Amino acids: CSARDGGGNTGELFF.

This clonotype was observed a handful of times. The chain recombines TRBV11-2 with TRBJ2-7; 10 nucleotides agree with TRBD2. The CDR3 consists of 14 residues. The germline CDR1 and CDR2 sequences are SGHAT and FQNNGV. V shed 4 bases, J shed 3 bases, and the junction held 3 bases outside the gene matches. CDR3 in amino acids: CASSSLAGHYEQYF. The CDR3 DNA follows: TGTGCCAGCAGCTCACTAGCGGGACACTACGAGCAGTACTTC.

This clonotype was counted many times. The DNA for the CDR3 is TGCAGCGTCAAAGGGGGGGGCTGGGTAGATACGCAGTATTTT. Residues: CSVKGGGWVDTQYF. The chain links TRBV29-1 to TRBJ2-3; a weak D match, TRBD2 (7 bases). The CDR3 spans 14 residues. The V end lost 6 bases, the J end lost 5 bases, and 18 bases lay between the germline ends. Germline V gene lookup returns CDR1 SQVTM and CDR2 ANQGSEA.

The J gene is TRBJ2-1, the V gene TRBV7-9; a possible D gene is TRBD2 (6 bases). This CDR3 is built from 13 residues. The V and J ends lost 5 bases and 9 bases respectively, with 14 bases between them. Germline CDR1 reads SEHNR; CDR2 reads FQNEAQ (reference sequence). This CDR3 is CASSVRLESEQFF. CDR3 nucleotides: TGTGCCAGCAGCGTCCGACTAGAAAGTGAGCAGTTCTTC.

This clonotype came up a few times. The J gene is TRBJ1-5, the V gene TRBV24-1, with a tentative D call TRBD1 (6 bases). CDR1 and CDR2 from the germline V gene are KGHDR and SFDVKD. CDR3 length equals 12 residues. Trimming took off 7 bases at V and 6 bases at J, with 9 bases between the two ends. CDR3 loop: CATSTGAQPQHF. The DNA of the CDR3 is TGTGCCACCAGCACGGGGGCTCAGCCCCAGCATTTT.

About this clonotype itself: With a much larger clone just one base away, this may be a read error. The chain uses TRBV29-1 and TRBJ2-6, with a tentative D call TRBD1 (5 bases). CDR3 length: 16 residues. Germline-derived CDR1 and CDR2 are SQVTM and ANQGSEA. CDR3 DNA sequence: TGCAGCGCCCTAGACTCTGACCTATCTGGGGCCAACATCCTGACTTTC. This gives the protein CSALDSDLSGANILTF.

This rearrangement joins TRBV7-9 to TRBJ1-4; 8 positions agree with TRBD1. Germline V gives CDR1 SEHNR, CDR2 FQNEAQ (reference sequence). The CDR3 spans 17 residues. Germline trimming cut 5 bases from V and 4 bases from J; bases unmatched to any gene: 12. Here the CDR3 DNA reads TGTGCCAGCAGCCCAACGGGTGGGGACAGGCGTAATGAAAAACTGTTTTTT. Translating it yields CASSPTGGDRRNEKLFF.

This clonotype was found a few times. This rearrangement joins TRBV7-2 to TRBJ2-5; D unresolved. Germline V gives CDR1 SGHTA, CDR2 FQGNSA. The CDR3 loop spans 12 amino acids. Trimming shortened V by 8 bases and J by 4 bases, and 11 bases separated the two germline ends. The DNA of the CDR3 is TGTGCCAGCGGAGCGAGCCCAGAGACCCAGTACTTC. This gives the protein CASGASPETQYF.

V is TRBV15 and J is TRBJ1-5, with D hard to call. The CDR3 consists of 16 residues. The germline V gene has CDR1 LNHNV and CDR2 YYDKDF (reference sequence). Trimming took 0 bases from V and 4 from J, leaving 13 bases between them. The CDR3 bases are TGTGCCACCAGCAGAGATGAGGCAGCCCTTAATCAGCCCCAGCATTTT. This sequence encodes CATSRDEAALNQPQHF.

Many counts were recorded for this clonotype. The rearrangement uses TRBV12-3 or TRBV12-4 and TRBJ2-2; no clear D gene. CDR3 length: 15 residues. Trimming pared 6 bases from V and 4 bases from J, leaving 15 bases between. The CDR3 here is CASRGSTLSTGELFF. Here the CDR3 DNA reads TGTGCCAGCAGGGGGTCGACACTATCCACCGGGGAGCTGTTTTTT.